Given below is one T cell receptor (beta chain) in context. J lost 4 bases, V lost 3 bases, and 4 bases had no gene match. CDR1 SGDLS and CDR2 YYNGEE come from the germline V gene. There are 14 residues in the CDR3. This specimen belongs to a study of blood T cell repertoires in COVID-19. On the study more broadly: The origin of the acute and convalescent COVID-19 samples was the United States, Italy and Spain. Nucleic acid was either cDNA or gDNA, and it came from T cells, B-cell-depleted T cells, or PBMCs.

In the authors' workflow: Reference gene primer amplification yielded estimated nucleated cell counts. Profiled with immunoSEQ multiplex PCR; TCRdb holds only in-frame clones, not every one. V, J and clone size derive from that table, while D and trimming were established from the DNA sequence. The data contain under 200,000 clones, about four fifths of them singletons. The sequenced material came from peripheral blood. This chain links TRBV9 with TRBJ1-3; 7 positions agree with TRBD1. The TCR comes from a middle-aged woman with acute or convalescent COVID-19. The CDR3 is CASSGRGSGNTIYF. CDR3 nucleotides: TGTGCCAGCAGCGGCAGGGGGTCCGGAAACACCATATATTTT.